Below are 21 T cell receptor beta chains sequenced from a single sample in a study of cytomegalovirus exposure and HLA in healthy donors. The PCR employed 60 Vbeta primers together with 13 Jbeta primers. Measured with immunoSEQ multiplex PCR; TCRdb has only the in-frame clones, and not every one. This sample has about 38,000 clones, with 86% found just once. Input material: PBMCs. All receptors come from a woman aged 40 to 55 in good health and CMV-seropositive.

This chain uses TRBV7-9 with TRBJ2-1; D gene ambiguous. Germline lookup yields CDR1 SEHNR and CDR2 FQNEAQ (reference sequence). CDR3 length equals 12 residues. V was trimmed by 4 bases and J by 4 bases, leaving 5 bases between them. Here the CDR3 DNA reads TGTGCCAGCAGCTCCGAGTACAATGAGCAGTTCTTC. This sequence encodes CASSSEYNEQFF. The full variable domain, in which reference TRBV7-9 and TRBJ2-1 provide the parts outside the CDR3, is DTGVSQNPRHKITKRGQNVTFRCDPISEHNRLYWYRQTLGQGPEFLTYFQNEAQLEKSRLLSDRFSAERPKGSFSTLEIQRTEQGDSAMYLCASSSEYNEQFFGPGTRLTVL.

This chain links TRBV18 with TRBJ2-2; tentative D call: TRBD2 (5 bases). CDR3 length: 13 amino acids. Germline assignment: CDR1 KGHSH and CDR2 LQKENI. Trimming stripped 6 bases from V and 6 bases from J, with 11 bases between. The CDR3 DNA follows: TGTGCCAGCTCGTCAACTAGTCCCGGGGAGCTGTTTTTT. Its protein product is CASSSTSPGELFF.

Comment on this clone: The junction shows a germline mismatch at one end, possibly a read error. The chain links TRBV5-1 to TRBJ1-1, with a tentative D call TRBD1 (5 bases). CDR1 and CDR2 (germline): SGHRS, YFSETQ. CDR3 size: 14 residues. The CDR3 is CASGLYEGLGDAFF. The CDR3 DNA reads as TGCGCCAGCGGCTTATATGAAGGGCTAGGGGATGCTTTCTTT.

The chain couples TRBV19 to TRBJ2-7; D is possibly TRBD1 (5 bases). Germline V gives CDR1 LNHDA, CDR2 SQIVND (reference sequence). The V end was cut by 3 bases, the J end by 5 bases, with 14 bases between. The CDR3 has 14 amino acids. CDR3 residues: CASSMMGQVDEQYF. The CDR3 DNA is TGTGCCAGTAGTATGATGGGGCAGGTGGACGAGCAGTACTTC.

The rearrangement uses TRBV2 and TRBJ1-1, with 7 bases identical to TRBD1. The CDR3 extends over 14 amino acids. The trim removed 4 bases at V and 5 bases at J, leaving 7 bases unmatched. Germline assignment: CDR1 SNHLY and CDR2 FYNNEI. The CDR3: CASSGQGGETEAFF. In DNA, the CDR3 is TGTGCCAGCAGTGGACAGGGTGGAGAAACTGAAGCTTTCTTT.

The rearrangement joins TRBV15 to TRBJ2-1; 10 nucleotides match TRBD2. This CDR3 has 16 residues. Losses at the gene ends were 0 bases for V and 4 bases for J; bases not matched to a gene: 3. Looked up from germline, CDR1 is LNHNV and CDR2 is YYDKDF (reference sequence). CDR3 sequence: CATSRDKLAGYNEQFF. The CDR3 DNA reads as TGTGCCACCAGCAGAGATAAACTAGCGGGGTACAATGAGCAGTTCTTC.

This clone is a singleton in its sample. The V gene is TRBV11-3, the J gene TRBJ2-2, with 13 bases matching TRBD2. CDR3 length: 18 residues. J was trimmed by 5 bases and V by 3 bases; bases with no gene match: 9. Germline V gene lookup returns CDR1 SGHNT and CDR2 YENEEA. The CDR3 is CASSFAYTGLAGTGELFF. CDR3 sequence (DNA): TGTGCCAGCAGCTTTGCATACACGGGACTAGCGGGGACCGGGGAGCTGTTTTTT.

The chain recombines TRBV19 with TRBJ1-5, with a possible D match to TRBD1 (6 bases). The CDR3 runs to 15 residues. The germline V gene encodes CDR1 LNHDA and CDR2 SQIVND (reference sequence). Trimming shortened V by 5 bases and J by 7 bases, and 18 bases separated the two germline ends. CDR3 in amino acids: CASSPGQLGGQPQHF. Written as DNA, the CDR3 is TGTGCCAGTAGTCCCGGACAGCTGGGGGGGCAGCCCCAGCATTTT.

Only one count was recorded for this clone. The CDR3 bases are TGTGCCAGCTCACCAGGACAGGGAGGGGAATCACCCCTCCACTTT. Its protein is CASSPGQGGESPLHF. V gene TRBV18 combines with J gene TRBJ1-6; 8 bases are a match to TRBD1. V was clipped by 2 bases and J by 10 bases; unmatched bases: 7. There are 15 residues in the CDR3. Germline-derived CDR1 and CDR2 are KGHSH and LQKENI. Full variable domain (missing parts from reference TRBV18 and TRBJ1-6): NAGVMQNPRHLVRRRGQEARLRCSPMKGHSHVYWYRQLPEEGLKFMVYLQKENIIDESGMPKERFSAEFPKEGPSILRIQQVVRGDSAAYFCASSPGQGGESPLHFGNGTRLTVT.

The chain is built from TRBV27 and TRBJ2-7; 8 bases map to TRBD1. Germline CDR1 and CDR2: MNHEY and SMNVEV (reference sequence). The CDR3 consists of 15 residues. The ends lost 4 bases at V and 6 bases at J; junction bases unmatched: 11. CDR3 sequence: CASSSTGAGVGEQYF. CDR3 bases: TGTGCCAGCAGTTCGACAGGGGCAGGAGTGGGCGAGCAGTACTTC.

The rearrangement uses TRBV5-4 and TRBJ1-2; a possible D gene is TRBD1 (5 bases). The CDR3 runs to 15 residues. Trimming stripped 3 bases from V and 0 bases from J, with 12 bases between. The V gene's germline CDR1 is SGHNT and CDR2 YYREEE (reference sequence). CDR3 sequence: CASSSGTAANYGYTF. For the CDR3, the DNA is TGTGCCAGCAGCTCCGGGACTGCAGCTAACTATGGCTACACCTTC.

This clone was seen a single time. The DNA of the CDR3 is TGTGCCAGCACCTCGGGGAGGAGAAGAAACACCATATATTTT. Translated, it gives CASTSGRRRNTIYF. J is TRBJ1-3 and V is TRBV28, with D unclear. Germline CDR1 reads MDHEN; CDR2 reads SYDVKM. This CDR3 has 14 residues. V dropped 7 bases and J dropped 5 bases, with 15 bases sitting between them.

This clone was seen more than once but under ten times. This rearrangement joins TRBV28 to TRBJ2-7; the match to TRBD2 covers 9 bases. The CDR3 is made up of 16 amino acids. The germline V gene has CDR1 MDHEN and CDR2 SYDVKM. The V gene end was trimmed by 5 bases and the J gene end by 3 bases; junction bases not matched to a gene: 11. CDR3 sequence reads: CASSPKGTSMNYEQYF. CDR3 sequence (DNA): TGTGCCAGCAGTCCAAAAGGGACTAGCATGAACTACGAGCAGTACTTC.

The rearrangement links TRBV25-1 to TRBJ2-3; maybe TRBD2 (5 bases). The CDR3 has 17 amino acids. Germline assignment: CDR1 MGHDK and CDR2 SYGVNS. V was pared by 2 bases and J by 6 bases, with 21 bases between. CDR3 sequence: CASSETIGAGGDDTQYF. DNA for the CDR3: TGTGCCAGCAGTGAAACAATCGGCGCCGGAGGTGACGATACGCAGTATTTT.

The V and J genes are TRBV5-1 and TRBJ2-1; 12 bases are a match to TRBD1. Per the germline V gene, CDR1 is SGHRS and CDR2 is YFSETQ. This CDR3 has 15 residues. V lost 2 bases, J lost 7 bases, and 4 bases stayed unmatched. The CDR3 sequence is CASSFRDRGRNEQFF. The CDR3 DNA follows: TGCGCCAGCAGCTTCCGGGACAGGGGGCGTAATGAGCAGTTCTTC.

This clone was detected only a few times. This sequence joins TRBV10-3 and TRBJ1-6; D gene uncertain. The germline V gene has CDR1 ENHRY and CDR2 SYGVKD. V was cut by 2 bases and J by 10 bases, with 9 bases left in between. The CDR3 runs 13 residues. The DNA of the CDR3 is TGTGCCATCAGTGAGACTCTCGGGTCACCCCTCCACTTT. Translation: CAISETLGSPLHF.

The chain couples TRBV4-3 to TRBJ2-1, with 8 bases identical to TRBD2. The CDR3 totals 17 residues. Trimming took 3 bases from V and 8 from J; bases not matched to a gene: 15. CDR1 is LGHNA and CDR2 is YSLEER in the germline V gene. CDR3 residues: CASSHRRPGLVFYEQFF. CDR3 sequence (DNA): TGCGCCAGCAGCCACCGCCGGCCGGGACTAGTTTTCTATGAGCAGTTCTTC.

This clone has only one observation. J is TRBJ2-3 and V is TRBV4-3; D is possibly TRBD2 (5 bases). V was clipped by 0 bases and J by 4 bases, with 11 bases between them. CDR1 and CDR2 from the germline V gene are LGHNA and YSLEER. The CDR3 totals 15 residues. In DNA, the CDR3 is TGCGCCAGCAGCCAAGATCCCGGGGTTCCAGATACGCAGTATTTT. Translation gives CASSQDPGVPDTQYF.

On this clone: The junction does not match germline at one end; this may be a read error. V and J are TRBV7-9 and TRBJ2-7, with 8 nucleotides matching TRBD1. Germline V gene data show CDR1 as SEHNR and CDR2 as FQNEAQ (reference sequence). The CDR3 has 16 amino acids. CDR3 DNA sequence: TGTTCCAGCAGCCCACTAGATGCAGGGGGCAGTTACGAGCAGTACTTC. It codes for CSSSPLDAGGSYEQYF.

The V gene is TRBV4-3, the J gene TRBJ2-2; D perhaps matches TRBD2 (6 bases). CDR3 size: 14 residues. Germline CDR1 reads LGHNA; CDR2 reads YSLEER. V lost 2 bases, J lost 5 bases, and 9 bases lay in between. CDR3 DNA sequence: TGCGCCAGCAGCCAAAATGGGGGGACCGGGGAGCTGTTTTTT. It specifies CASSQNGGTGELFF.

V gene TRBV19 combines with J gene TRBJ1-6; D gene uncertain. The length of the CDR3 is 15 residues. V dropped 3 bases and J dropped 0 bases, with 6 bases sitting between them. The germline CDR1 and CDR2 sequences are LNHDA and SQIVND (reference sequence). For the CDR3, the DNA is TGTGCCAGTAGTATTCGGGTCTCCTATAATTCACCCCTCCACTTT. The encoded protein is CASSIRVSYNSPLHF.